Sequencing of this T cell receptor beta chain was carried out in a study of long-term antiretroviral therapy in people with HIV. V lost 1 base to trimming and J lost 8 bases, with 11 bases between them. Germline V gene lookup returns CDR1 SGHAT and CDR2 FQNNGV. The CDR3 runs 13 residues. An immunoSEQ assay, version v3.0, was performed at survey level. Assay used: immunoSEQ multiplex PCR; TCRdb lists only in-frame clones, some missing. Found here are roughly 25,000 clones, roughly 80% of them singletons; the top ten hold 4.5% to 6%. Ahead of DNA extraction, samples held roughly 1-10 million cryopreserved PBMC each.

The TCR sequence derives from a woman in her 30s with HIV. The chain couples TRBV11-2 to TRBJ1-1; D uncertain. This material consisted of unsorted PBMCs, taken 1.1 years before starting antiretroviral therapy. The DNA of the CDR3 is TGTGCCAGCAGCTTAGCCCCCACTGCGGAAGCTTTCTTT. This sequence encodes CASSLAPTAEAFF.